The TCR beta chain under discussion was sequenced for a study of OX40 agonist ivuxolimab in advanced cancers. Study-wide background: Age averaged about 62 years (range roughly 20 to 90), and around 87% were male.

V was clipped by 5 bases and J by 5 bases; unmatched bases: 7. The germline gives CDR1 SGHNT, CDR2 YENEEA. This CDR3 region has 15 residues. The study sampled blood at baseline, cycle 4 day 1, and cycle 7 day 1. The assay was immunoSEQ multiplex PCR, and TCRdb's table has in-frame clones only and misses some. The sample records some 70,000 clones, about 91% being singletons. Material: CD4+ or CD8+ T cells sorted from blood, obtained in a trial of the OX40 agonist ivuxolimab. The TCR was taken from an adult with an advanced solid tumor such as melanoma, head and neck, liver or kidney cancer. The chain joins TRBV11-3 to TRBJ1-1; 11 bases map to TRBD1. The CDR3 DNA reads TGTGCCAGCAGCCCGGACAGGGGGCGGGGAACTGAAGCTTTCTTT. Translation: CASSPDRGRGTEAFF.